This T cell receptor beta chain was captured by sequencing in a study of CXCR3-negative and CXCR3-positive naive CD8 T cells. The CDR3 extends over 14 amino acids. CDR1 and CDR2 from the germline V gene are SGHVS and FNYEAQ. The method, 5' RACE with UMI labels, was used to prepare the TRB cDNA libraries. TCRdb reworked the 5' RACE reads into one entry per CDR3 protein, no DNA. The sample's table shows about 45,000 distinct CDR3 sequences. The TCR comes from a human donor in good health. Some clones in this sample may be carry-over from other donors' samples. The chain couples TRBV7-6 to TRBJ1-1; there is no DNA to check the TCRdb D call of TRBD1. The sequencing input was naive CXCR3- CD8+ T cells from blood. The subset is: CD45RO-CCR7+CD27+CD95- naive CD8+ T cells lacking CXCR3 (TNR3-). The CDR3 protein is CASSSRGRGTEAFF. The whole variable domain, remainder taken from reference TRBV7-6 and TRBJ1-1, is GAGVSQSPRYKVTKRGQDVALRCDPISGHVSLYWYRQALGQGPEFLTYFNYEAQQDKSGLPNDRFSAERPEGSISTLTIQRTEQRDSAMYRCASSSRGRGTEAFFGQGTRLTVV.